The 7 T cell receptor beta chains given below trace back to one sample, sequenced in a study of immune cell composition in non-small cell lung cancer. Here immunoSEQ multiplex PCR was the method, and the copy in TCRdb shows in-frame clones only, minus some. The sample holds around 2,000 clones, 60% to 85% seen once. The sample comprised lung tumor tissue. Every receptor here comes from a human donor with non-small cell lung cancer.

This chain joins TRBV28 and TRBJ2-7; the match to TRBD2 covers 12 bases. The CDR3 loop spans 15 amino acids. Trimming at V came to 5 bases and at J to 2 bases, leaving 4 bases not matched to a gene. Germline V lookup: CDR1 MDHEN, CDR2 SYDVKM. The CDR3, as DNA: TGTGCCAGCAGTGAGCTAGCGGGAGGGGCCTACGAGCAGTACTTC. Protein sequence: CASSELAGGAYEQYF. Supplemented by reference TRBV28 and TRBJ2-7, the full variable domain reads DVKVTQSSRYLVKRTGEKVFLECVQDMDHENMFWYRQDPGLGLRLIYFSYDVKMKEKGDIPEGYSVSREKKERFSLILESASTNQTSMYLCASSELAGGAYEQYFGPGTRLTVT.

V is TRBV5-5 and J is TRBJ1-1; TRBD1 agrees at 7 bases. CDR1 SGHKS and CDR2 YYEKEE come from the germline V gene (reference sequence). Trimming at V came to 4 bases and at J to 6 bases, leaving 9 bases not matched to a gene. The CDR3 length is 14 residues. The DNA for the CDR3 is TGTGCCAGCAGCCAACAGGGGTTGAAGGCTGAAGCTTTCTTT. Translated: CASSQQGLKAEAFF.

The V gene is TRBV6-6, the J gene TRBJ2-2, with D possibly TRBD2 on 5 matching bases. The CDR3 extends over 14 amino acids. CDR1 is MNHNY, CDR2 SVGAGI, per germline (reference sequence). V was pared by 2 bases and J by 1 base, with 5 bases between. The CDR3 DNA reads TGTGCCAGCAGTTACGGAGGGAACACCGGGGAGCTGTTTTTT. Protein product: CASSYGGNTGELFF.

The V and J genes are TRBV7-2 and TRBJ1-1; D is undetermined. Germline assignment: CDR1 SGHTA and CDR2 FQGNSA. V was cut by 5 bases and J by 5 bases, with 12 bases left in between. The CDR3 loop spans 13 amino acids. For the CDR3, the DNA is TGTGCCAGCAGCCCCCTCCGGGGAACTGAAGCTTTCTTT. Translating gives CASSPLRGTEAFF.

The chain's CDR3 is CASRGLRTDTQYF. The CDR3 nucleotides are TGTGCCAGCAGGGGACTCCGCACAGATACGCAGTATTTT. The V call is TRBV6-4, the J call TRBJ2-3, with D perhaps matching TRBD2 (6 bases). V was pared by 6 bases and J by 1 base, with 8 bases between. From germline, CDR1 is MRHNA and CDR2 SNTAGT. The CDR3 covers 13 residues.

The V and J genes are TRBV28 and TRBJ2-5; D might be TRBD2 (6 bases). V shed 6 bases and J shed 4 bases, with 9 bases lying between them. Germline-derived CDR1 and CDR2 are MDHEN and SYDVKM. This CDR3 is built from 12 residues. Here the CDR3 reads CASRLAPETQYF. The CDR3 nucleotides are TGTGCCAGCAGACTAGCCCCAGAGACCCAGTACTTC. Filled out from reference TRBV28 and TRBJ2-5, the complete variable domain reads DVKVTQSSRYLVKRTGEKVFLECVQDMDHENMFWYRQDPGLGLRLIYFSYDVKMKEKGDIPEGYSVSREKKERFSLILESASTNQTSMYLCASRLAPETQYFGPGTRLLVL.

The V gene is TRBV19, the J gene TRBJ2-6; 9 positions match TRBD1. The CDR3 runs to 17 residues. V was clipped by 5 bases and J by 2 bases; unmatched bases: 7. Per germline, CDR1 LNHDA and CDR2 SQIVND (reference sequence). The CDR3 nucleotides read TGTGCCAGTAGTGATACGGGACAGGGAACTGGGGCCAACGTCCTGACTTTC. This translates into CASSDTGQGTGANVLTF.